The rows below give T cell receptor beta chains drawn from one sample of a study of neurological immune-mediated disorders. TCRdb processed the 5' RACE reads anew with MiXCR; each CDR3 protein has one entry. The table records approximately 100,000 distinct CDR3 sequences, less than 14% of them present only once. Input material: PBMCs. The source of these receptors is a female donor with HTLV-1-associated myelopathy (HAM/TSP). Both conserved end residues are part of each CDR3. The D gene is left open where the match is weak. Some rows mark clone size as missing; the rest say once, few, many or name a class of expanded clone.

size	D	V	J	CDR3	DNA
few	TRBD2	TRBV27	TRBJ2-4	CASRLDLAGGYIQYF	TGTGCCAGCAGGTTGGACCTAGCGGGGGGTTACATTCAGTACTTC
NA	NA	TRBV10-3	TRBJ2-7	CAISNPTGPGEQYF	TGTGCCATCAGCAACCCCACAGGTCCGGGGGAGCAGTACTTC
many	TRBD1	TRBV28	TRBJ1-6	CASSFPAGTGGSPLHF	TGTGCCAGCAGTTTCCCGGCCGGGACAGGGGGTTCACCCCTCCACTTT
many	TRBD2	TRBV9	TRBJ2-1	CASSVLLSGGFNEQFF	TGTGCCAGCAGCGTCCTGTTGAGCGGGGGGTTCAATGAGCAGTTCTTC
many	TRBD1	TRBV5-1	TRBJ2-2	CASSLYRTGTGTGELFF	TGCGCCAGCAGCTTATATCGGACAGGGACGGGCACCGGGGAGCTGTTTTTT
many	NA	TRBV7-8	TRBJ2-6	CASSLAQYTGANVLTF	TGTGCCAGCAGCTTAGCGCAGTATACCGGGGCCAACGTCCTGACTTTC
many	NA	TRBV6-1	TRBJ1-4	CASNERSGSYATNEKLFF	TGTGCCAGCAACGAAAGATCTGGAAGCTATGCAACTAATGAAAAACTGTTTTTT
many	NA	TRBV20-1	TRBJ2-3	CSARDRSGRSFSSTDTQYF	TGCAGTGCTAGAGATCGGAGCGGCAGGTCATTCTCTAGCACAGATACGCAGTATTTT
many	NA	TRBV12-3/TRBV12-4	TRBJ2-5	CACNPGAASETQYF	TGTGCCTGCAACCCCGGGGCGGCGTCGGAGACCCAGTACTTC
many	NA	TRBV11-1	TRBJ2-2	CASSSTASTGELFF	TGTGCCAGCAGCTCGACAGCCAGTACCGGGGAGCTGTTTTTT
many	NA	TRBV5-1	TRBJ2-3	CASSSLDGFSTDTQYF	TGCGCCAGCAGCTCCCTGGACGGATTTAGCACAGATACGCAGTATTTT
NA	TRBD2	TRBV20-1	TRBJ2-4	CSARDIGLAGVAKNIQYF	TGCAGTGCTAGAGATATCGGACTAGCGGGGGTAGCCAAAAACATTCAGTACTTC
many	TRBD1	TRBV3-1	TRBJ1-4	CASRQRQGREKLFF	TGTGCCAGCAGACAACGACAGGGTAGAGAAAAACTGTTTTTT
many	TRBD2	TRBV20-1	TRBJ2-5	CSAASPSGGVETQYF	TGCAGTGCTGCATCTCCTAGCGGGGGTGTGGAGACCCAGTACTTC
NA	NA	TRBV2	TRBJ2-7	CASSGSGLSYEQYF	TGTGCCAGCAGTGGTTCAGGCCTCTCCTACGAGCAGTACTTC
many	TRBD1	TRBV20-1	TRBJ2-1	CSTGTGSYNEQFF	TGCAGTACCGGGACAGGCTCCTACAATGAGCAGTTCTTC
many	NA	TRBV2	TRBJ2-1	CASSETGSSYNEQFF	TGTGCCAGCAGTGAAACAGGGAGCTCCTACAATGAGCAGTTCTTC
many	NA	TRBV20-1	TRBJ2-7	CSARRGPIPYEQYF	TGCAGTGCTAGGCGGGGGCCAATTCCTTACGAGCAGTACTTC
NA	NA	TRBV5-1	TRBJ1-1	CASSDGWNTEAFF	TGCGCCAGCAGCGACGGTTGGAACACTGAAGCTTTCTTT
many	NA	TRBV5-1	TRBJ2-1	CASSLSGTEQFF	TGCGCCAGCAGCTTATCCGGGACTGAGCAGTTCTTC
many	NA	TRBV15	TRBJ2-5	CATSRDQVYQETQYF	TGTGCTACCAGCAGAGATCAGGTGTACCAAGAGACCCAGTACTTC
many	NA	TRBV12-3/TRBV12-4	TRBJ2-3	CASSLGASPDTQYF	TGTGCCAGCAGTTTAGGTGCTTCCCCCGATACGCAGTATTTT
many	NA	TRBV29-1	TRBJ2-1	CSAEIGFGNEQFF	TGCAGCGCCGAAATTGGATTCGGCAATGAGCAGTTCTTC